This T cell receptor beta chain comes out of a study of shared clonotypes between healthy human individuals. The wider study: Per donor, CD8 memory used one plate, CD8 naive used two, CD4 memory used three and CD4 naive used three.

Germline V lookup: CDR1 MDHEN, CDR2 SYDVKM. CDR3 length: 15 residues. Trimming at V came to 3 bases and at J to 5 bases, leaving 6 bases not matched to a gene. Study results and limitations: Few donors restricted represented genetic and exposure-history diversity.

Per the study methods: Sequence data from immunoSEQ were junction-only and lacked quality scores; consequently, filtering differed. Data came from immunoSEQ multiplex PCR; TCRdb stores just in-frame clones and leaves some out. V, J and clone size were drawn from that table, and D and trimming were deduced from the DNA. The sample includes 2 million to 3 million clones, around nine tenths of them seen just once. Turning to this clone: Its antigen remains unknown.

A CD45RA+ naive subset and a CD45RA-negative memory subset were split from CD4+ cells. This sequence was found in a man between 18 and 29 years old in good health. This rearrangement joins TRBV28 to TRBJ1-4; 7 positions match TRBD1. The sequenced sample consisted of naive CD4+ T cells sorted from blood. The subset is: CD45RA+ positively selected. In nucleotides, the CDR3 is TGTGCCAGCAGTTTGGCCCCGGGACAGAATGAAAAACTGTTTTTT. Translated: CASSLAPGQNEKLFF.